This T cell receptor (beta chain) is drawn from a study of T-cell reconstitution after alpha-beta-depleted transplantation in children. Unique molecular identifiers featured in how the TCRbeta library was prepared. From the PCR reads, TCRdb called clonotypes with MiXCR, one entry per CDR3 protein. The sample carries about 400,000 distinct CDR3 sequences, roughly 22% recorded once. Germline CDR1 LGHNA, CDR2 YSLEER. The CDR3 covers 15 residues. V dropped 0 bases and J dropped 5 bases, with 10 bases sitting between them. Sequencing was performed on PBMCs from the stem cell graft donor, taken from the stem cell graft. The clonotype was recovered from a human donor who donated a stem cell graft to a child with acute myeloid leukemia. The chain uses TRBV4-3 and TRBJ2-2; D might be TRBD1 (5 bases). CDR3 sequence reads: CASSQDRVETGELFF. CDR3 sequence (DNA): TGCGCCAGCAGCCAAGACAGGGTGGAGACCGGGGAGCTGTTTTTT.